These 2 T cell receptor beta chains were sequenced from one sample in a study of cytomegalovirus exposure and HLA in healthy donors. 60 Vbeta and 13 Jbeta primers were used in PCR. Generated by immunoSEQ multiplex PCR, the TCRdb table keeps only in-frame clones and is missing some. This sample carries roughly 160,000 clones, 80% to 90% of them seen once, and the ten largest clones take about 2.4%. The sample taken for sequencing was PBMCs. The receptors here all came from a man in his thirties or forties in good health and CMV-seropositive.

The chain employs TRBV18 and TRBJ2-2; maybe TRBD2 (5 bases). Per germline, CDR1 KGHSH and CDR2 LQKENI. The V end lost 3 bases, the J end lost 1 base, and 6 bases lay between the germline ends. The CDR3 spans 14 residues. As DNA, the CDR3 is TGTGCCAGCTCACCTGAGGGGAACACCGGGGAGCTGTTTTTT. Residues: CASSPEGNTGELFF.

The chain combines TRBV11-2 with TRBJ2-7, with 7 bases fitting TRBD2. The germline CDR1 and CDR2 sequences are SGHAT and FQNNGV. CDR3 length: 14 residues. Trimming removed 5 bases from V and 3 bases from J; junction bases left unmatched: 7. The chain's CDR3 is CASSPFGGGYEQYF. The CDR3 DNA is TGTGCCAGCAGCCCCTTTGGGGGGGGCTACGAGCAGTACTTC.